This T cell receptor (beta chain) was profiled in a study of blood T cell repertoires in COVID-19. About the study: The analysed material was cDNA or gDNA that came from T cells, B-cell-depleted T cells, or PBMCs.

Per the original methods: Cell counts per sample came from amplifying reference gene primers. Produced via immunoSEQ multiplex PCR; TCRdb's table is partial and in-frame only. The D gene and trimming were derived from the DNA, and the V and J assignments and clone size from that table. The sample lists about 130,000 clones; approximately 83% were seen once. Trimming at V came to 4 bases and at J to 8 bases, leaving 6 bases not matched to a gene. From germline, CDR1 is SGHDN and CDR2 FVKESK. The CDR3 runs to 15 residues. Sequences were obtained from peripheral blood. The rearrangement links TRBV14 to TRBJ1-6, with 9 nucleotides matching TRBD1. The sequence was collected from a woman older than 75 with acute or convalescent COVID-19. CDR3 sequence (DNA): TGTGCCAGCAGCCTGACAGGGGGGTTCGATTCACCCCTCCACTTT. Protein sequence: CASSLTGGFDSPLHF.